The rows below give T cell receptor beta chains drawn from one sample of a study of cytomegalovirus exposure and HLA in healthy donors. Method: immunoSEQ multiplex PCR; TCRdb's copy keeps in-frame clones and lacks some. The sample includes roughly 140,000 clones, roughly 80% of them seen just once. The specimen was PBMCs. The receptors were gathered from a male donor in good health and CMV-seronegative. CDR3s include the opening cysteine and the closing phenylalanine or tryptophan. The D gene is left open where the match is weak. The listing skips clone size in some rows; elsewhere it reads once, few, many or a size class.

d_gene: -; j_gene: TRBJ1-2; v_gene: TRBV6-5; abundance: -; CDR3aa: CASSFSHQRGYTF; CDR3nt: TGTGCCAGCAGTTTTTCCCATCAACGGGGTTACACCTTC
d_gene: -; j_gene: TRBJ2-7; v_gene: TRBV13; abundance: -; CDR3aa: CASSPSGIAYEQYF; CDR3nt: TGTGCCAGCAGCCCCTCGGGAATCGCCTACGAGCAGTACTTC
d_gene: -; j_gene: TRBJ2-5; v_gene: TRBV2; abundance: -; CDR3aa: CASRGPQETQYF; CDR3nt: TGTGCCAGCAGGGGGCCCCAAGAGACCCAGTACTTC
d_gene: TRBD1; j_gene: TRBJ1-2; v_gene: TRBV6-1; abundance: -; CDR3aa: CASRTPQGVYYGYTF; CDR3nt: TGTGCCAGCAGGACCCCACAGGGGGTCTACTATGGCTACACCTTC
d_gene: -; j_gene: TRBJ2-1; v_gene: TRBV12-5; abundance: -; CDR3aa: CASGVQGSSYNEQFF; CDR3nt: TGTGCTAGTGGTGTCCAGGGAAGCTCCTACAATGAGCAGTTCTTC
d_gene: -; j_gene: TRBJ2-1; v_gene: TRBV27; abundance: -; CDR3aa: CASSRRVNEQFF; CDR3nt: TGTGCCAGCAGTCGGAGGGTGAATGAGCAGTTCTTC
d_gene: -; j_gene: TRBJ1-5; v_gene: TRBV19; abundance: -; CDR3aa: CASSKAGGNQPQHF; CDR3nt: TGTGCCAGTAGTAAGGCCGGGGGGAATCAGCCCCAGCATTTT
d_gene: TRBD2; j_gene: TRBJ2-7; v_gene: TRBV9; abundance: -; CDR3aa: CASSVGGSGNSYEQYF; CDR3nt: TGTGCCAGCAGCGTAGGAGGTAGCGGGAACTCCTACGAGCAGTACTTC
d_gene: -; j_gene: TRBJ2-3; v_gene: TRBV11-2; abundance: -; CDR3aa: CASSRSGNFGDTQYF; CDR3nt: TGTGCCAGCAGTAGAAGCGGAAACTTCGGGGATACGCAGTATTTT
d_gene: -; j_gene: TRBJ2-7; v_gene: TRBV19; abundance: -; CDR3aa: CASNSYVGAYEQYF; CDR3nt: TGTGCCAGTAACTCATATGTAGGGGCCTACGAGCAGTACTTC
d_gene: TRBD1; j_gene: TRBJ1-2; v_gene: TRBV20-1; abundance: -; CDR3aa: CSATHRGGYTF; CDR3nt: TGCAGTGCTACTCACAGGGGCGGCTACACCTTC
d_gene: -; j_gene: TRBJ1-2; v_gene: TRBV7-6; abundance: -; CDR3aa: CASSLGPLNYGYTF; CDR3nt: TGTGCCAGCAGCTTAGGTCCCCTTAACTATGGCTACACCTTC
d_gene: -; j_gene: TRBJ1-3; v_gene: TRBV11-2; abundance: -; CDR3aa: CASSLHKTARGNTIYF; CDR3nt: TGTGCCAGCAGCCTCCATAAGACAGCGAGGGGAAACACCATATATTTT
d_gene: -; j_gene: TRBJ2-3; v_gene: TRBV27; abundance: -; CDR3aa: CASSEIAVWGTDTQYF; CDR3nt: TGTGCCAGCAGTGAGATAGCGGTCTGGGGTACAGATACGCAGTATTTT
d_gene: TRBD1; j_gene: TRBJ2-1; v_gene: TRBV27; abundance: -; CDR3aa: CASSLGQTYNEQFF; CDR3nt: TGTGCCAGCAGTTTGGGACAGACCTACAATGAGCAGTTCTTC
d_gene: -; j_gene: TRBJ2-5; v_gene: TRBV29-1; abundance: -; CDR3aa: CSVVQEQETQYF; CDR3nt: TGCAGCGTTGTTCAGGAACAAGAGACCCAGTACTTC
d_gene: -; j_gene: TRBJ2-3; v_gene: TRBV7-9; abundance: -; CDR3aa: CSSSPPKWAGTDTQYF; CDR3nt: TGTTCCAGCAGCCCCCCCAAATGGGCTGGCACAGATACGCAGTATTTT
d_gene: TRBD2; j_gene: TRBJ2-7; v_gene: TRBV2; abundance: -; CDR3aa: CASRERAGVPYEQYF; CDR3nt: TGTGCCAGCAGAGAACGTGCGGGAGTTCCCTACGAGCAGTACTTC
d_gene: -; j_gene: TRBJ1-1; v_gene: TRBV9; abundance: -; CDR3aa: CASSKREEAFF; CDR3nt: TGTGCCAGCAGTAAACGGGAGGAAGCTTTCTTT
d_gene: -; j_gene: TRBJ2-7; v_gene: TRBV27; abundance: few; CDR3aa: CASSLGAVYEQYF; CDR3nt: TGTGCCAGCAGTTTAGGGGCCGTCTACGAGCAGTACTTC
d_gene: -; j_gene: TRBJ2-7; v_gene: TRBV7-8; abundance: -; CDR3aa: CASSFKPGDYEQYF; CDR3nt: TGTGCCAGCAGCTTTAAACCAGGGGACTACGAGCAGTACTTC
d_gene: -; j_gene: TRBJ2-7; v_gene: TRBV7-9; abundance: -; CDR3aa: CASSWRQGPSYEQYF; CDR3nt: TGTGCCAGCAGCTGGCGCCAGGGGCCCTCCTACGAGCAGTACTTC
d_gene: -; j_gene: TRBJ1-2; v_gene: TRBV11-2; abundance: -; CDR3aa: CASGRGAGGYTF; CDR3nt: TGTGCCAGCGGCCGGGGTGCGGGTGGCTACACCTTC
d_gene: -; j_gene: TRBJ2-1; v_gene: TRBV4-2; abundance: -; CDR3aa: CASSPLPSSDPLRSNEQFF; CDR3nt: TGTGCCAGCAGCCCTTTACCTAGTAGCGACCCTCTTCGTTCGAATGAGCAGTTCTTC
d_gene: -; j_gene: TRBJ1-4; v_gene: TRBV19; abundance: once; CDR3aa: CASSPIRQHPNEKLFF; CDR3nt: TGTGCCAGTAGCCCCATCCGACAACACCCCAATGAAAAACTGTTTTTT
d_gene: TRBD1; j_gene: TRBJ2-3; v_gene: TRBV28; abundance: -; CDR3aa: CASSSGRTSGTVNTDTQYF; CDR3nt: TGTGCCAGCAGTTCCGGTCGCACATCCGGGACAGTTAACACAGATACGCAGTATTTT
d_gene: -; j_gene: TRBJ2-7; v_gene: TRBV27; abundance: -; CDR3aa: CASSPLAALGSYEQYF; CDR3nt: TGTGCCAGCAGTCCCCTGGCCGCGCTAGGATCCTACGAGCAGTACTTC